This T cell receptor (beta chain) was found in a study of T cells expressing NK-cell markers. Study-level background: Sorted CD3+CD56+NKG2C+, CD3+CD56+NKG2C- and CD3+CD56-NKG2C+ T cells supplied TCR beta repertoires. Study-level points and caveats: For a few donors, these clonotypes were likewise the leading ones in the CD3+CD56-NKG2C+ fraction. In roughly 6 donors, dominant CD3+CD56+NKG2C+ clones formed roughly 1.0-7.5% of CD8+ cells.

Generation of TCR beta cDNA was performed by 5'RACE template switching incorporating UMIs. TCRdb re-called the 5' RACE reads; every CDR3 protein appears as one record, without DNA. This sample's table has about 410,000 distinct CDR3 sequences. Notes on this clonotype: The antigen is not known.

The TCR originated in a woman aged 45-65 years in good health. Input material: blood T cells: a sorted CD56 or NKG2C T cell subset, CD4+ or CD8+ T cells, or bulk PBMC T cells (not recorded which).

CDR3: CASRAGRAETQYF. The V call is TRBV4-1, the J call TRBJ2-5; without DNA, the TCRdb call of TRBD2 cannot be checked. The CDR3 has 13 amino acids. Germline V lookup: CDR1 MGHRA, CDR2 YSYEKL.